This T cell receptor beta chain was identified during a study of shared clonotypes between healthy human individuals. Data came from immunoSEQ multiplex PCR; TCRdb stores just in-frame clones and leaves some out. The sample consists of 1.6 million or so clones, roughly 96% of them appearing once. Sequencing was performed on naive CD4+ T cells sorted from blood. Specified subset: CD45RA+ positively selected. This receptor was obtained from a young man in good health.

CDR3 region: CASSIVQGMGPNEQYF. Written as DNA, the CDR3 is TGTGCCAGTAGTATAGTGCAGGGGATGGGTCCCAACGAGCAGTACTTC. The chain joins TRBV19 to TRBJ2-7; D is possibly TRBD1 (6 bases). The V end was cut by 1 base, the J end by 5 bases, with 18 bases between. The CDR3 sequence is 16 residues long. CDR1 is LNHDA, CDR2 SQIVND, per germline (reference sequence).